The clone carrying this TCR beta chain was seen repeatedly, ten times or more. The antigen is unknown. TCRdb reprocessed the RACE reads with MiXCR, giving one entry per CDR3 protein. The sample yields 35,000 to 50,000 distinct CDR3 sequences, about 9.6% seen once. As for time point: patch test 2, 6 weeks after DPC sensitization. Treatment described: therapeutic diphenylcyclopropenone sensitization with weekly scalp DPC. Whole blood that had not been fractionated was the source of extracted total RNA. This entry belongs to a study of human T cells and chemical hapten exposure. Study observations and caveats: Every donor had alopecia, and their immune response may therefore differ from healthy people's.

The CDR3 extends over 13 amino acids. The V gene's germline CDR1 is MNHEY and CDR2 SMNVEV (reference sequence). V was shortened by 6 bases and J by 5 bases, with 14 bases between the two germline ends. This TCR was sampled from a woman aged 25 to 39 with alopecia areata. Some clones in this sample may be carry-over from other donors' samples. The specimen comprised whole blood, sampled in connection with sensitization to the hapten diphenylcyclopropenone (DPC). The chain carries TRBV27 and TRBJ2-7; maybe TRBD2 (6 bases). DNA for the CDR3: TGTGCCAGCAGGGCGGGGTTGGGCCACGAGCAGTACTTC. It codes for CASRAGLGHEQYF.